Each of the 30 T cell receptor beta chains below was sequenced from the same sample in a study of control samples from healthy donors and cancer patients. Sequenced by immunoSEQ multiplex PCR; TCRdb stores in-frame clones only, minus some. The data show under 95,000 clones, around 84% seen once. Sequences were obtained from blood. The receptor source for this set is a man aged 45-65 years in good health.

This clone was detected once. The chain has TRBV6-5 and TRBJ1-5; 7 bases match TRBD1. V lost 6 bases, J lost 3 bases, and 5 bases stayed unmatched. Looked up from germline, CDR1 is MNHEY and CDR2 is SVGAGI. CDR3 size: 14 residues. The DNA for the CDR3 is TGTGCCAGCAGAAGACAGGGCCCCAATCAGCCCCAGCATTTT. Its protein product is CASRRQGPNQPQHF.

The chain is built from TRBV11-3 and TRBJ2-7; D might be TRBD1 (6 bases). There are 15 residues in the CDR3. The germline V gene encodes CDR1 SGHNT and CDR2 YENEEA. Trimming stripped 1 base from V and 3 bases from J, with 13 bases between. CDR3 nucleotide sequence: TGTGCCAGCAGCTTAGGGGCAGGGGTAGGCTACGAGCAGTACTTC. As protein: CASSLGAGVGYEQYF.

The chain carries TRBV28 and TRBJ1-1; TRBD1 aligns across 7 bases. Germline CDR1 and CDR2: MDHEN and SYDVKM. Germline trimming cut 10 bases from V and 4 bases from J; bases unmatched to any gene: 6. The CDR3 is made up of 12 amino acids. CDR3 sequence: CATHAGGTEAFF. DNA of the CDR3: TGTGCCACACACGCAGGGGGCACTGAAGCTTTCTTT.

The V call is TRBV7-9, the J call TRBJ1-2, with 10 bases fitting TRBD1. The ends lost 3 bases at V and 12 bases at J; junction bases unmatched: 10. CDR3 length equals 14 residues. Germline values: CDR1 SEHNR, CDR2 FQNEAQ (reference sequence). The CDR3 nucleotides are TGTGCCAGCAGCTTTGGGACAGGGGTTGATCCCCACACCTTC. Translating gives CASSFGTGVDPHTF.

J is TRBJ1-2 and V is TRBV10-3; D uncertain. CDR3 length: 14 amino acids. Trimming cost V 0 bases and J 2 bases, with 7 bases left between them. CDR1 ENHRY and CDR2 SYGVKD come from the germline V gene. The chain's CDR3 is CAISESVRNYGYTF. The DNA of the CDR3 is TGTGCCATCAGTGAGTCGGTCAGAAACTATGGCTACACCTTC.

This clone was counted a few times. The CDR3 sequence: CASSLPNYEQYF. The CDR3 DNA follows: TGTGCCAGCAGCTTACCCAACTACGAGCAGTACTTC. V is TRBV7-9 and J is TRBJ2-7; no clear D gene. Germline CDR1 and CDR2: SEHNR and FQNEAQ (reference sequence). The CDR3 is made up of 12 amino acids. Deletions cut 2 bases from V and 3 bases from J, with 5 bases between.

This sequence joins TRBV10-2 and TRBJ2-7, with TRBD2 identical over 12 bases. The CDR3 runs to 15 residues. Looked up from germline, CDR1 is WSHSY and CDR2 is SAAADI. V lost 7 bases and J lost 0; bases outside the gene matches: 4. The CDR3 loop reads CASTLAGGSSYEQYF. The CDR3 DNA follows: TGCGCCAGCACCCTAGCGGGAGGGTCCTCCTACGAGCAGTACTTC.

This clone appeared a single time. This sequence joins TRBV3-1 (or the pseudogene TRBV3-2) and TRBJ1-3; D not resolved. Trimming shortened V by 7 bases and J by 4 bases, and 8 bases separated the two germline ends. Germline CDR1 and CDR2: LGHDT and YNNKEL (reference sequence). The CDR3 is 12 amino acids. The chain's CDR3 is CASNSPGNTIYF. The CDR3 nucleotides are TGTGCCAGCAACAGCCCGGGAAACACCATATATTTT.

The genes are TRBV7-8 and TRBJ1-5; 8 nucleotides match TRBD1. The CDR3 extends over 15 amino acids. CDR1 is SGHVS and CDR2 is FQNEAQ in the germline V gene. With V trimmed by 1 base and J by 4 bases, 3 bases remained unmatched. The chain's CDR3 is CASSLGTGKNQPQHF. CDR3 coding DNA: TGTGCCAGCAGCTTAGGGACAGGGAAAAATCAGCCCCAGCATTTT.

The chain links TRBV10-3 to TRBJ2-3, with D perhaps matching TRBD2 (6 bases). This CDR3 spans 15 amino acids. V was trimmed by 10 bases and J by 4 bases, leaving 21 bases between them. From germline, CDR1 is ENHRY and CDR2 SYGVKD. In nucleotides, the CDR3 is TGTGCCACCACGATGCGTGGGGGGAGGCCAGATACGCAGTATTTT. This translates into CATTMRGGRPDTQYF.

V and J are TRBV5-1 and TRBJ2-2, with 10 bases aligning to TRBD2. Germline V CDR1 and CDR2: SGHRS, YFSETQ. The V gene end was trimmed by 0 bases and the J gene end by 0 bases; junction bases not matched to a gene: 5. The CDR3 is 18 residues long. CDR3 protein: CASSLGLAGPPNTGELFF. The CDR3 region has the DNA TGCGCCAGCAGCTTGGGACTAGCGGGCCCCCCGAACACCGGGGAGCTGTTTTTT.

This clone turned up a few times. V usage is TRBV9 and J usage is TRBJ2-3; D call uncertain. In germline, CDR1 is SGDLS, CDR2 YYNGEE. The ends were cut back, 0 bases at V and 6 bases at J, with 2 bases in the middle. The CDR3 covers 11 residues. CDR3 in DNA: TGTGCCAGCAGCGTAGAGGATACGCAGTATTTT. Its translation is CASSVEDTQYF.

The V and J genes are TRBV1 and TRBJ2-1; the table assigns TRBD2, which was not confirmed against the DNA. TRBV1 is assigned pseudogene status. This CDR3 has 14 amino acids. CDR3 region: CTSSPGGSYNEQFF. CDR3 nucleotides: TGCACCAGCAGCCCCGGGGGGAGCTACAATGAGCAGTTCTTC.

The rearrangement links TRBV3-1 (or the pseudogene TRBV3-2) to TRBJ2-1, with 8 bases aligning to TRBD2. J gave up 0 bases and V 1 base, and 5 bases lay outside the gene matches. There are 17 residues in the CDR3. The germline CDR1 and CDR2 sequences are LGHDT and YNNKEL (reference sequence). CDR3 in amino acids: CASSQARLASSYNEQFF. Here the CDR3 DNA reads TGTGCCAGCAGCCAAGCGAGACTAGCGAGCTCCTACAATGAGCAGTTCTTC.

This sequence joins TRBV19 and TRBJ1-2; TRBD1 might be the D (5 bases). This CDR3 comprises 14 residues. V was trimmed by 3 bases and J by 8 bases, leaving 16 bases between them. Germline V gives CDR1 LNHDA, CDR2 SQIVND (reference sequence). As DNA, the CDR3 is TGTGCCAGTAGTATCAGGGTAAGCGAGGACGGCTACACCTTC. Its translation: CASSIRVSEDGYTF.

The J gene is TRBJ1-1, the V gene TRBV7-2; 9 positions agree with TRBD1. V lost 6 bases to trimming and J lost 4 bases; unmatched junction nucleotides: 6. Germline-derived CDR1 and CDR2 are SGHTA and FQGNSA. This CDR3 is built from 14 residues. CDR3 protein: CASRSQGAFTEAFF. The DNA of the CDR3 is TGTGCCAGCAGGTCACAGGGGGCTTTCACTGAAGCTTTCTTT.

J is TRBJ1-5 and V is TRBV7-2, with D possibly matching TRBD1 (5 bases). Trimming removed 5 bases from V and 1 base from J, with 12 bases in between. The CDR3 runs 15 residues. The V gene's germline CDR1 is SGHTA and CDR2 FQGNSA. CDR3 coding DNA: TGTGCCAGCAGCCCATCCAGGGCGAGCAATCAGCCCCAGCATTTT. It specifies CASSPSRASNQPQHF.

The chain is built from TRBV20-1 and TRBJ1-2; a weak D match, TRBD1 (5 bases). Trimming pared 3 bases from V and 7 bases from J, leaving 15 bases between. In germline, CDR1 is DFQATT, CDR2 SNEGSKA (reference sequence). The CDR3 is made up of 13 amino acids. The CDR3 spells CSASWGEPGGYTF. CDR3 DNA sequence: TGCAGTGCTAGTTGGGGGGAGCCGGGTGGCTACACCTTC.

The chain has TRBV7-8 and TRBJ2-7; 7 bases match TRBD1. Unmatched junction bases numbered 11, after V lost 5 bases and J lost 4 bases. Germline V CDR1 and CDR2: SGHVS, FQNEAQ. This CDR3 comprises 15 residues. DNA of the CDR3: TGTGCCAGCAGCCCAACCGGGACAGCGGCGTACGAGCAGTACTTC. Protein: CASSPTGTAAYEQYF.

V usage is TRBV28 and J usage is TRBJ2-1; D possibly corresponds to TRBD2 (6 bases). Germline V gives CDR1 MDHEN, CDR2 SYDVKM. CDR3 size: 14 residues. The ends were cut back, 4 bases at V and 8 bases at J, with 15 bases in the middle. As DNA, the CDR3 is TGTGCCAGCAGTTCACACGGGTGGAGGGATGAGCAGTTCTTC. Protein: CASSSHGWRDEQFF.

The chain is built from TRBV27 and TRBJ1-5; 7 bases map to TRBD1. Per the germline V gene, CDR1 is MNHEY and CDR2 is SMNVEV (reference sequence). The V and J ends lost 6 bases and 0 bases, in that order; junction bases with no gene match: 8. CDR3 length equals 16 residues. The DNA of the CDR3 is TGTGCCAGCAGCTCCGTACAGGGGTATAGCAATCAGCCCCAGCATTTT. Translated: CASSSVQGYSNQPQHF.

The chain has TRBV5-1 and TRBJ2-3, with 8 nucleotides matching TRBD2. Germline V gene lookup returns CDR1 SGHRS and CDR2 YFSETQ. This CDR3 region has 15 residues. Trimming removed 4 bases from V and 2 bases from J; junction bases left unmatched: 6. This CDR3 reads CASSPGGRATDTQYF. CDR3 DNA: TGCGCCAGCAGCCCGGGAGGGCGGGCCACAGATACGCAGTATTTT.

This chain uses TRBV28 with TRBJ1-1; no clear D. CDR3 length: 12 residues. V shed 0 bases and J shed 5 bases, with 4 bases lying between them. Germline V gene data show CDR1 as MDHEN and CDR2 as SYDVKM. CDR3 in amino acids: CASSLWPTEAFF. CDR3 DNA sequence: TGTGCCAGCAGTTTATGGCCAACTGAAGCTTTCTTT.

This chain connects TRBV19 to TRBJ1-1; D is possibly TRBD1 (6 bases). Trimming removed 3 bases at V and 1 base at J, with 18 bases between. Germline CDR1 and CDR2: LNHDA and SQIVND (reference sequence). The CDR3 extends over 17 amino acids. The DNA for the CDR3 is TGTGCCAGTAGTATTCGTATGGGGAGGGGACAGAACACTGAAGCTTTCTTT. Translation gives CASSIRMGRGQNTEAFF.

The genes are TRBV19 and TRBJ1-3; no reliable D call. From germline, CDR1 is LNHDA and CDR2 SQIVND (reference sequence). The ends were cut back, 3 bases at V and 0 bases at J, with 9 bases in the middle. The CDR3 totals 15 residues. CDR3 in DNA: TGTGCCAGTAGTATCGGCAGATACTCTGGAAACACCATATATTTT. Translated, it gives CASSIGRYSGNTIYF.

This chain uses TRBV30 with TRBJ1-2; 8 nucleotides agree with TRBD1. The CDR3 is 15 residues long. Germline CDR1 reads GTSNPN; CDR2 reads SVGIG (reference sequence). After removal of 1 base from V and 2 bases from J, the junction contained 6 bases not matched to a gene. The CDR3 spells CAWSAGTGINYGYTF. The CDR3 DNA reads TGTGCCTGGAGTGCCGGGACAGGAATAAACTATGGCTACACCTTC.

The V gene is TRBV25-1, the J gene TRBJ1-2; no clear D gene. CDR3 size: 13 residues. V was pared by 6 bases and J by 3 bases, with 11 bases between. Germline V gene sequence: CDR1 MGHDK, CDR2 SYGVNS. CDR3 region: CASSLGGDYGYTF. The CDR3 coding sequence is TGTGCCAGCAGCCTAGGTGGTGACTATGGCTACACCTTC.

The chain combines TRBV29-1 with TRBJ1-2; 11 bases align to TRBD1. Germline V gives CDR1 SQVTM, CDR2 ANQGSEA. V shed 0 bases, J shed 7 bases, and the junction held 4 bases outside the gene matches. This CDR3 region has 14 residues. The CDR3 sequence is CSVEEDRGQSGYTF. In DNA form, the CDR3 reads TGCAGCGTTGAAGAGGACAGGGGGCAAAGTGGCTACACCTTC.

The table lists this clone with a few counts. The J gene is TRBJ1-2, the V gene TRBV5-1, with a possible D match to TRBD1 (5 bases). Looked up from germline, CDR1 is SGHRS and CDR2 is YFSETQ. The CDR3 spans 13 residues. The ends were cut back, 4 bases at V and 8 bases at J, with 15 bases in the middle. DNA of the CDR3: TGCGCCAGCAGCCCCCGGGACGCGAGGGGCTACACCTTC. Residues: CASSPRDARGYTF.

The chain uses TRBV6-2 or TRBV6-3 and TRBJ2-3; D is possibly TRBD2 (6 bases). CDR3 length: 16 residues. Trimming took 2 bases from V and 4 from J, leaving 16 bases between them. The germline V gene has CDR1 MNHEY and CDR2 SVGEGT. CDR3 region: CASSYMTGTGADTQYF. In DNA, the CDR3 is TGTGCCAGCAGTTACATGACGGGAACGGGGGCAGATACGCAGTATTTT.